This T cell receptor beta chain is from a study of cytomegalovirus exposure and HLA in healthy donors. Study background: The roughly 700 first-cohort repertoires shared a platform with the 120 validation repertoires, as reported in a later analysis. Study-wide findings and caveats: First-cohort TCR clusters were later found to tend to co-occur in the 120 or so validation repertoires. Rarity characterized most TCR sequences, yet some public TCRs appeared in many donors.

A remark on this clone: The antigen is not known.

The V and J ends lost 5 bases and 2 bases, in that order; junction bases with no gene match: 9. CDR3 length: 16 amino acids. From germline, CDR1 is LNHDA and CDR2 SQIVND (reference sequence). Here immunoSEQ multiplex PCR was the method, and the copy in TCRdb shows in-frame clones only, minus some. The data hold tens of thousands of clones, with just over 90% observed a single time. The receptor was derived from a man between 25 and 39 years old in good health and CMV-seronegative. The sequenced material came from PBMCs. This sequence joins TRBV19 and TRBJ1-5; 7 nucleotides align to TRBD1. In DNA form, the CDR3 reads TGTGCCAGTAGTCACCTACTCGGACAGGGCAATCAGCCCCAGCATTTT. It yields the protein CASSHLLGQGNQPQHF.